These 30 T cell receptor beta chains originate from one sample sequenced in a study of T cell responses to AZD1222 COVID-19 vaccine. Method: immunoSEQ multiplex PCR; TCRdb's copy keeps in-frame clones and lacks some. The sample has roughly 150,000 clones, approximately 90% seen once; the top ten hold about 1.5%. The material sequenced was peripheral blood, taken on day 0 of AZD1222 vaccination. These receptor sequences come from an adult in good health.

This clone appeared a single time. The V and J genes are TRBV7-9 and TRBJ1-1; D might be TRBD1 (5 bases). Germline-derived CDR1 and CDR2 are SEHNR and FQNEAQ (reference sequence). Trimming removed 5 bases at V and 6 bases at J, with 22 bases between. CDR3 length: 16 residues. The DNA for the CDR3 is TGTGCCAGCAGCCGATTCTCGGGGCCAAACCAAGCTGAAGCTTTCTTT. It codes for CASSRFSGPNQAEAFF.

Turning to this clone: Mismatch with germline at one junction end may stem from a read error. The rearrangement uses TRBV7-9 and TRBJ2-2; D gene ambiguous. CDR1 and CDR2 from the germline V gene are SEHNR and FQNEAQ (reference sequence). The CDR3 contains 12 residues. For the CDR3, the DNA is TGTGCCAGCACCTTATCAAGCGGGGAGCTGTTTTTT. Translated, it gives CASTLSSGELFF.

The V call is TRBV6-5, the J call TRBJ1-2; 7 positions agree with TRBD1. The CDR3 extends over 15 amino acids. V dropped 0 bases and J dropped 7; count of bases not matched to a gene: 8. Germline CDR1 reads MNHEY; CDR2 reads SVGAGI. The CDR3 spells CASSYSYRQGGGYTF. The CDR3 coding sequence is TGTGCCAGCAGTTACTCCTACCGACAGGGAGGTGGCTACACCTTC.

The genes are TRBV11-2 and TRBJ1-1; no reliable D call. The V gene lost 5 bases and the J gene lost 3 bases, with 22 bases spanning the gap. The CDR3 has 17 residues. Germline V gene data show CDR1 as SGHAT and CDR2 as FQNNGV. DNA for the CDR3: TGTGCCAGCAGCACTATGTTGATGGGTTCGAAGGACACTGAAGCTTTCTTT. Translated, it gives CASSTMLMGSKDTEAFF.

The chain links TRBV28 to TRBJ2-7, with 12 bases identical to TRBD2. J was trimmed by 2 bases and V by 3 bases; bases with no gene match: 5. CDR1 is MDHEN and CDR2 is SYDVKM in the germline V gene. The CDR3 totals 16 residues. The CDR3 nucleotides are TGTGCCAGCAGTTTGCCGACTAGCGGGAGCACCTACGAGCAGTACTTC. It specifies CASSLPTSGSTYEQYF.

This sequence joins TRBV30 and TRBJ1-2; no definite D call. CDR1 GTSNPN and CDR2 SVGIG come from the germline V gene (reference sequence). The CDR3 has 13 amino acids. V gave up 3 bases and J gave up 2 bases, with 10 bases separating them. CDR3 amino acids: CAWSRSDNYGYTF. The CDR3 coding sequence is TGTGCCTGGAGCCGCTCAGACAACTATGGCTACACCTTC. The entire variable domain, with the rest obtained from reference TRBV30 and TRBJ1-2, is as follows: SQTIHQWPATLVQPVGSPLSLECTVEGTSNPNLYWYRQAAGRGLQLLFYSVGIGQISSEVPQNLSASRPQDRQFILSSKKLLLSDSGFYLCAWSRSDNYGYTFGSGTRLTVV.

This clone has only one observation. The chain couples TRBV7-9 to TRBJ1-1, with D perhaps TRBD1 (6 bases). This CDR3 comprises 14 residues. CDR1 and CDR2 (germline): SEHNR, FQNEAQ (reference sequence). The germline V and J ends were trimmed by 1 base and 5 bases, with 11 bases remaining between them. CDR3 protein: CASSLGGGATEAFF. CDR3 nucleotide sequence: TGTGCCAGCAGCTTAGGCGGGGGGGCGACTGAAGCTTTCTTT. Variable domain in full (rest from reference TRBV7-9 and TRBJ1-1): DTGVSQNPRHKITKRGQNVTFRCDPISEHNRLYWYRQTLGQGPEFLTYFQNEAQLEKSRLLSDRFSAERPKGSFSTLEIQRTEQGDSAMYLCASSLGGGATEAFFGQGTRLTVV.

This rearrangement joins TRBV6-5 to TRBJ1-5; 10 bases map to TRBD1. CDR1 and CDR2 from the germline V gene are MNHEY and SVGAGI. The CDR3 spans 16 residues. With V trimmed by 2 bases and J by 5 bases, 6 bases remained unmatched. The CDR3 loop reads CASSYPKGTGDQPQHF. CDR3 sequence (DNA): TGTGCCAGCAGTTACCCCAAGGGGACAGGGGATCAGCCCCAGCATTTT.

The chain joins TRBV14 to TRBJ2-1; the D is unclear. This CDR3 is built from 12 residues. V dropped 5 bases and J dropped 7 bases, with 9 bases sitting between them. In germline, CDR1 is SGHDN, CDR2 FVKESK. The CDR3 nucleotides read TGTGCCAGCAGCGTGCTCGGGAATGAGCAGTTCTTC. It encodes CASSVLGNEQFF. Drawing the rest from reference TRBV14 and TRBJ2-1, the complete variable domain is EAGVTQFPSHSVIEKGQTVTLRCDPISGHDNLYWYRRVMGKEIKFLLHFVKESKQDESGMPNNRFLAERTGGTYSTLKVQPAELEDSGVYFCASSVLGNEQFFGPGTRLTVL.

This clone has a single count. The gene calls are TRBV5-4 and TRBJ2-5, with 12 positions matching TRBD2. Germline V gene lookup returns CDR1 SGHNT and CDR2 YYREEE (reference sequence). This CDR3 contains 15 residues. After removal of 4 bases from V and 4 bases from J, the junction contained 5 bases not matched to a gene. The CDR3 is CASSETSGRTETQYF. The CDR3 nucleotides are TGTGCCAGCAGCGAAACTAGCGGGAGGACAGAGACCCAGTACTTC.

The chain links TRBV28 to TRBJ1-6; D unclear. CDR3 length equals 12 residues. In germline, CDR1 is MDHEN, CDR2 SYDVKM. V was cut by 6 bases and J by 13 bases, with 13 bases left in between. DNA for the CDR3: TGTGCCAGCAGCTCCGGACGACTTCCCCTCCACTTT. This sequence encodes CASSSGRLPLHF.

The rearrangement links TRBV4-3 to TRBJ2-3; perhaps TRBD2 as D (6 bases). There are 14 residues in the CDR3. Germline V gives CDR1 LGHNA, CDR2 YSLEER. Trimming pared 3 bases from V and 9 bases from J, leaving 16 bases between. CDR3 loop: CASSQVPRERTQYF. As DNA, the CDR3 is TGCGCCAGCAGCCAGGTCCCCCGGGAGAGGACGCAGTATTTT.

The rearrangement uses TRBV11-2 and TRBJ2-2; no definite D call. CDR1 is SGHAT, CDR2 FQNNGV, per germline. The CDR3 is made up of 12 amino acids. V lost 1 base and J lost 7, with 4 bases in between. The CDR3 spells CASSLVFGELFF. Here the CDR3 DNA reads TGTGCCAGCAGCTTAGTTTTCGGGGAGCTGTTTTTT.

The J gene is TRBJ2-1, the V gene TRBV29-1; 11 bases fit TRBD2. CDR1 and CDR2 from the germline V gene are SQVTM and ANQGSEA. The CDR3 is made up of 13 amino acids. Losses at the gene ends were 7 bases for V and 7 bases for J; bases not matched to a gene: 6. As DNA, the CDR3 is TGCAGCGCCGTAGCGGGAGGGCCGAATGAGCAGTTCTTC. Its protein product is CSAVAGGPNEQFF.

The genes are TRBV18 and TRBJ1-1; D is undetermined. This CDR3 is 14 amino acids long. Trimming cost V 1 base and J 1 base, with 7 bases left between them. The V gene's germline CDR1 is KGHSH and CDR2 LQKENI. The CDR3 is CASSPQGANTEAFF. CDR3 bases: TGTGCCAGCTCACCACAGGGAGCGAACACTGAAGCTTTCTTT.

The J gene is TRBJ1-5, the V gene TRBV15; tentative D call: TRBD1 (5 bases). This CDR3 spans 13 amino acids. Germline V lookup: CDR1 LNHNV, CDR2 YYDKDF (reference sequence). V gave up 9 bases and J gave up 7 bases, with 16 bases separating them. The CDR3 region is CATTWGEGQPQHF. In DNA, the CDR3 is TGTGCCACTACTTGGGGGGAGGGACAGCCCCAGCATTTT. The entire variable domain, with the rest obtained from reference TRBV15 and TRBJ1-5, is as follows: DAMVIQNPRYQVTQFGKPVTLSCSQTLNHNVMYWYQQKSSQAPKLLFHYYDKDFNNEADTPDNFQSRRPNTSFCFLDIRSPGLGDTAMYLCATTWGEGQPQHFGDGTRLSIL.

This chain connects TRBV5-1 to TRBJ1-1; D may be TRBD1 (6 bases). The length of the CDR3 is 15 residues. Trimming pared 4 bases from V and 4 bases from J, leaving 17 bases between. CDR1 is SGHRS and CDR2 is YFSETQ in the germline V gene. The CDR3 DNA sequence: TGCGCCAGCAGCCCATTGGCGGGGGGCGGCACTGAAGCTTTCTTT. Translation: CASSPLAGGGTEAFF.

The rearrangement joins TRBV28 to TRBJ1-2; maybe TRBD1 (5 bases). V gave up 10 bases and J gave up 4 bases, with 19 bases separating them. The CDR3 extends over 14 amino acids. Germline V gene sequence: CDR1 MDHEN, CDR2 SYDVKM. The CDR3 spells CATVGGFRIYGYTF. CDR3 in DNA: TGTGCCACCGTGGGGGGATTTCGTATCTATGGCTACACCTTC.

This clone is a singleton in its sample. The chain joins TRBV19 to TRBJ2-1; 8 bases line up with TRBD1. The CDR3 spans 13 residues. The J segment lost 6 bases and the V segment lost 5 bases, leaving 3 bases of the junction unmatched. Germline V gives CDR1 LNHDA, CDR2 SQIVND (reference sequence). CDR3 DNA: TGTGCCAGTAGTGTGGGACAGGTCAATGAGCAGTTCTTC. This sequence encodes CASSVGQVNEQFF.

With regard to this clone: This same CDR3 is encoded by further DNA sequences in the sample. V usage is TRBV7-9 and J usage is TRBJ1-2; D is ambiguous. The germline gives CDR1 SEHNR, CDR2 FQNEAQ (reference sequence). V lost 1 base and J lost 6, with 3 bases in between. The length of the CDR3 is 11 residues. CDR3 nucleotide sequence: TGTGCCAGCAGCTTAGTCCATGGCTACACCTTC. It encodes CASSLVHGYTF.

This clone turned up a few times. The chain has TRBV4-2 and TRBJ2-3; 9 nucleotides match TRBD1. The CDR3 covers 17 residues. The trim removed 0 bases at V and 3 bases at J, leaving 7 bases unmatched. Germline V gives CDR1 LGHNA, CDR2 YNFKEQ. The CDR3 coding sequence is TGTGCCAGCAGCCAAGAAATCGGGACAGGGCGAACAGATACGCAGTATTTT. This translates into CASSQEIGTGRTDTQYF.

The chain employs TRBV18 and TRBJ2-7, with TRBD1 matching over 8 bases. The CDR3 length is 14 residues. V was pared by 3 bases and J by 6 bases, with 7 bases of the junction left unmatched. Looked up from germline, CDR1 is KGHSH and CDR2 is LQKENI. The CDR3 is CASSPVAGGGEQYF. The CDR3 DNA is TGTGCCAGCTCACCTGTGGCAGGGGGCGGCGAGCAGTACTTC.

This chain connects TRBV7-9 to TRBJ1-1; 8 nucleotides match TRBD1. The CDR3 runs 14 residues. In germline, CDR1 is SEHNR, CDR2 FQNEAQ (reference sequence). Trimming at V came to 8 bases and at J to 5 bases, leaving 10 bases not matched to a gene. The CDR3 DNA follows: TGTGCCAGCTCGGAGGGGACAGGTGGGACTGAAGCTTTCTTT. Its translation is CASSEGTGGTEAFF.

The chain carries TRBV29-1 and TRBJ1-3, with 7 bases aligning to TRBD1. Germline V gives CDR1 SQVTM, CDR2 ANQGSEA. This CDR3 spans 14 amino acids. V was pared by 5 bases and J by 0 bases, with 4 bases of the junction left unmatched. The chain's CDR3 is CSVMGQNSGNTIYF. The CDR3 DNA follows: TGCAGCGTTATGGGACAGAACTCTGGAAACACCATATATTTT.

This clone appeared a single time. CDR3 protein: CASRRDRTPYEQFF. In nucleotides, the CDR3 is TGTGCCAGCAGACGAGACCGGACCCCCTATGAGCAGTTCTTC. The V call is TRBV27, the J call TRBJ2-1; D call uncertain. The CDR3 totals 14 residues. Germline CDR1 and CDR2: MNHEY and SMNVEV (reference sequence). Trimming left V 6 bases short and J 8 bases short, with 17 bases between.

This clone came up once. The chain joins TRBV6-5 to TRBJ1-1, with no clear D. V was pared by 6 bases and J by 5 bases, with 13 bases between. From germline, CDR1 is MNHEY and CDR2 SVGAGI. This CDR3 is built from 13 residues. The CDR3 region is CASRAQTSTEAFF. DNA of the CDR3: TGTGCCAGCAGGGCACAGACAAGTACTGAAGCTTTCTTT.

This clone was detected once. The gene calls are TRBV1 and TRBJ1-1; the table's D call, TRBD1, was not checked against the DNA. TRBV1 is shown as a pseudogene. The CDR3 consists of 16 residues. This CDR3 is CTSSQDWGLLETEAFF. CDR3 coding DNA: TGCACCAGCAGCCAAGATTGGGGCCTCCTGGAAACTGAAGCTTTCTTT.

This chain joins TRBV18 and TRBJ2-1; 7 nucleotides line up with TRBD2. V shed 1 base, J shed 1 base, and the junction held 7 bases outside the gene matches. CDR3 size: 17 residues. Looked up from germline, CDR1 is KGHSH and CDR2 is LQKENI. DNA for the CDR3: TGTGCCAGCTCACCACGGGGGGGAGTAGGATCCTACAATGAGCAGTTCTTC. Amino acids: CASSPRGGVGSYNEQFF.

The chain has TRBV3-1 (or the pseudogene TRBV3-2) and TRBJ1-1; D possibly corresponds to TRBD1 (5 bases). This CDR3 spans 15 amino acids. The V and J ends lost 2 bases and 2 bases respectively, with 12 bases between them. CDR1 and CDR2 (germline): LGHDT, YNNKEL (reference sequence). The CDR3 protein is CASSQPGHLNTEAFF. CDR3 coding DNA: TGTGCCAGCAGCCAACCTGGACACCTTAACACTGAAGCTTTCTTT.

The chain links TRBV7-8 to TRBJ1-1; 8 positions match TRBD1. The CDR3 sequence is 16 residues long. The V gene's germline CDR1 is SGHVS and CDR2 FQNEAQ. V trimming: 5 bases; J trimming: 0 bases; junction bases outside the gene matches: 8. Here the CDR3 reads CASSPLQGEVNTEAFF. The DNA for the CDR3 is TGTGCCAGCAGCCCGCTACAGGGGGAGGTGAACACTGAAGCTTTCTTT.